The 11 T cell receptor beta chains in this list originate from one sample, sequenced in a study of Graves' ophthalmopathy and Graves' hyperthyroidism. Amplification of TCR beta CDR3 regions used RNA transcripts. First-round RT-PCR used HTBI primers; second-round multiplex PCR followed. TCRdb itself ran the multiplex PCR reads through MiXCR, one entry per CDR3 protein. The sample shows over 500,000 distinct CDR3 sequences, about 20% of them seen only once. Specimen: peripheral blood. The receptors stem from a woman under 30 with stable Graves' hyperthyroidism. Some clones in this sample may be carry-over from other donors' samples.

This clonotype appeared a few times. V and J are TRBV5-1 and TRBJ2-7; 10 positions agree with TRBD2. This CDR3 has 16 residues. With 4 bases clipped from V and 3 bases from J, the junction kept 10 bases outside the gene matches. The germline CDR1 and CDR2 sequences are SGHRS and YFSETQ. CDR3 protein: CASSPQGLAGVYEQYF. The CDR3 DNA reads TGCGCCAGCAGCCCCCAGGGGCTAGCGGGAGTCTACGAGCAGTACTTC.

The V and J genes are TRBV6-2 or TRBV6-3 and TRBJ2-3; 12 bases are a match to TRBD2. The CDR3 covers 14 residues. The germline V gene encodes CDR1 MNHEY and CDR2 SVGEGT. The J segment lost 4 bases and the V segment lost 4 bases, leaving 0 bases of the junction unmatched. CDR3 coding DNA: TGTGCCAGCAGTTGGACTAGCGGGGCAGATACGCAGTATTTT. It yields the protein CASSWTSGADTQYF.

There are many counts of this clonotype. V usage is TRBV5-4 and J usage is TRBJ2-7; 12 bases match TRBD2. Per germline, CDR1 SGHNT and CDR2 YYREEE (reference sequence). V dropped 0 bases and J dropped 2; count of bases not matched to a gene: 6. This CDR3 spans 17 amino acids. The CDR3 coding sequence is TGTGCCAGCAGCTTGGCGGGGACTAGCGGGCGGACCTACGAGCAGTACTTC. Its protein is CASSLAGTSGRTYEQYF.

The J gene is TRBJ1-1, the V gene TRBV7-3, with 8 bases matching TRBD1. Germline trimming cut 2 bases from V and 1 base from J; bases unmatched to any gene: 9. Germline V lookup: CDR1 SGHTA, CDR2 FQGTGA. The CDR3 is 17 residues long. The DNA of the CDR3 is TGTGCCAGCAGCTTACTACGAGCGGGGACAGGGAACACTGAAGCTTTCTTT. It encodes CASSLLRAGTGNTEAFF.

There are a few counts of this clonotype. The CDR3 is CASSRDAQETQYF. The CDR3 DNA reads TGTGCCAGCTCCAGGGACGCTCAAGAGACCCAGTACTTC. The V and J genes are TRBV18 and TRBJ2-5, with D perhaps being TRBD1 or TRBD2 (5 bases each). CDR3 length: 13 residues. V was pared by 6 bases and J by 2 bases, with 10 bases between. Germline loops: CDR1 KGHSH, CDR2 LQKENI.

The chain joins TRBV6-1 to TRBJ1-1, with TRBD1 matching 8 bases. J was trimmed by 1 base and V by 6 bases; bases with no gene match: 10. Germline CDR1 reads MNHNS; CDR2 reads SASEGT. This CDR3 is 16 amino acids long. CDR3 in amino acids: CASSQDQGAGNTEAFF. DNA for the CDR3: TGTGCCAGCAGCCAGGATCAGGGGGCGGGGAACACTGAAGCTTTCTTT.

This clonotype was counted a few times. The V call is TRBV29-1, the J call TRBJ2-4; D gene unclear. The CDR3 has 14 residues. Trimming left V 3 bases short and J 1 base short, with 10 bases between. From germline, CDR1 is SQVTM and CDR2 ANQGSEA. The CDR3 reads CSVEALGAKNIQYF. The CDR3 nucleotides are TGCAGCGTTGAGGCTCTCGGGGCCAAAAACATTCAGTACTTC.

This clonotype was seen repeatedly, ten times or more. The J gene is TRBJ2-7, the V gene TRBV20-1, with TRBD2 matching over 9 bases. Germline-derived CDR1 and CDR2 are DFQATT and SNEGSKA (reference sequence). The CDR3 has 14 residues. J gave up 3 bases and V 6 bases, and 9 bases lay outside the gene matches. CDR3 sequence reads: CSASRRGGGYEQYF. For the CDR3, the DNA is TGCAGTGCCTCCCGGCGGGGGGGCGGCTACGAGCAGTACTTC.

Concerning this clonotype: A single base separates this from a much larger clone, so it may be a read error. The chain joins TRBV4-1 to TRBJ1-1, with D uncertain. The CDR3 is 14 amino acids. Germline CDR1 reads MGHRA; CDR2 reads YSYEKL. CDR3 amino acids: CANSQEETRSEAFF. DNA of the CDR3: TGCGCCAACAGCCAAGAAGAGACGCGAAGTGAAGCTTTCTTT.

This clonotype has only one observation. V usage is TRBV19 and J usage is TRBJ1-2, with a tentative D call TRBD1 (5 bases). The CDR3 contains 13 residues. Germline CDR1 is LNHDA and CDR2 is SQIVND (reference sequence). The ends were cut back, 6 bases at V and 8 bases at J, with 16 bases in the middle. The CDR3 region has the DNA TGTGCCAGTAGCGCATCCGGGACCGGGGGCTACACCTTC. Amino acids: CASSASGTGGYTF.

This clonotype has ten or more counts. The chain couples TRBV6-1 to TRBJ2-7; 7 nucleotides line up with TRBD1. This CDR3 has 14 residues. Germline V lookup: CDR1 MNHNS, CDR2 SASEGT. J gave up 2 bases and V 10 bases, and 11 bases lay outside the gene matches. CDR3 residues: CATKTGVIPYEQYF. DNA for the CDR3: TGTGCCACTAAAACAGGGGTGATTCCCTACGAGCAGTACTTC.